Listed below are T cell receptor beta chains from one sample, sequenced in a study of vaccination and CD4 T cells after COVID-19. Their antigens are not known. TCRdb independently ran MiXCR on the PCR reads; one entry per CDR3 protein. Of 3,500 to 5,000 distinct CDR3 sequences listed, 15% to 20% are singletons. Sequenced material: CD4+ T cells from blood, cultured in vitro. The receptor source for this set is a human donor who had recovered from COVID-19. Each CDR3 is given with its conserved first and last residue.

TRBV4-2,TRBJ2-7,CASSQDPDRDRGFYEQYF
TRBV30,TRBJ1-1,CAWSDSIMNTEAFF
TRBV2,TRBJ2-7,CASSTAGGGEQYF
TRBV30,TRBJ1-1,CAWSFGVGEAFF
TRBV12-3/TRBV12-4,TRBJ1-2,CASSRLLSGYGYTF
TRBV10-3,TRBJ1-4,CAIRDTGEKLFF
TRBV27,TRBJ2-7,CASSLFIQGEMRYEQYF
TRBV18,TRBJ2-1,CASSPRGGGLEQFF
TRBV7-9,TRBJ1-5,CASILPQAGQGSRHNQPQHF
TRBV5-5,TRBJ1-5,CASRAWDSGQPQHF
TRBV5-1,TRBJ2-5,CASSKYSGGNQETQYF
TRBV5-6,TRBJ2-3,CASSFPGLAGGPPTDTQYF
TRBV6-5,TRBJ1-6,CASSYWRNSPLHF
TRBV7-9,TRBJ1-2,CASSLAQGGHGYTF
TRBV2,TRBJ2-3,CASSEEVPHTDTQYF
TRBV9,TRBJ1-1,CASSVVDGSNTEAFF
TRBV12-3/TRBV12-4,TRBJ2-1,CASSPLLGGERFF
TRBV11-3,TRBJ2-7,CASSSAPYEQYF
TRBV12-3/TRBV12-4,TRBJ2-3,CASSLALDRDDTQYF
TRBV12-3/TRBV12-4,TRBJ1-1,CASSFENVAFF
TRBV7-2,TRBJ2-5,CASSWDAGTQYF
TRBV20-1,TRBJ2-1,CSARLRGGLNEQFF
TRBV20-1,TRBJ2-6,CSATPTSGANVLTF
TRBV20-1,TRBJ2-1,CSATKTSGNEQFF
TRBV10-3,TRBJ1-2,CAISGSTYGYTF
TRBV10-3,TRBJ2-1,CVTQGIEGGVDEQFF
TRBV12-3/TRBV12-4,TRBJ2-2,CASRGDSFGGELFF
TRBV2,TRBJ1-5,CASRGRIYQPQHF
TRBV2,TRBJ2-4,CASLSAGGVKNIQYF
TRBV24-1,TRBJ2-7,CATSDLRSPGGRKNYEQYF
TRBV11-2,TRBJ1-5,CASSLDRGSQPQHF
TRBV20-1,TRBJ1-5,CSAPTGSSNQPQHF
TRBV9,TRBJ2-2,CASSVGGGATSGELFF
TRBV7-2,TRBJ1-5,CASSLERFRGDQPQHF
TRBV6-1,TRBJ2-1,CASRRRSEYNEQFF
TRBV6-5,TRBJ1-2,CASSFDRGGYGYTF
TRBV6-2/TRBV6-3,TRBJ2-7,CASSYSLLAREQYF
TRBV11-3,TRBJ2-1,CASSPGTAGWNEQFF
TRBV6-1,TRBJ1-5,CASSDRGYSNQPQHF
TRBV19,TRBJ2-3,CASSTTSGGVRTDTQYF
TRBV12-3/TRBV12-4,TRBJ2-3,CASSLAGGAVDTQYF
TRBV11-2,TRBJ1-2,CASSLRRGDRGSYGYTF
TRBV18,TRBJ1-1,CASSPRVGYTEAFF
TRBV7-2,TRBJ2-2,CASRPGTSITGELFF
TRBV4-2,TRBJ2-1,CASSQDLGGEDNGQFF
TRBV6-5,TRBJ1-1,CASSYSSTNTEAFF
TRBV6-1,TRBJ2-5,CASSEAMSGGYGTQYF
TRBV19,TRBJ1-1,CASSRVATEAFF
TRBV7-2,TRBJ1-3,CASSLDRDPSGNTIYF
TRBV12-3/TRBV12-4,TRBJ1-5,CASSLTGGNQPQHF
TRBV27,TRBJ2-7,CASSRTGGAGLGEQYF
TRBV30,TRBJ1-5,CAWSVRPVGGYYQPQHF
TRBV2,TRBJ1-2,CASSGLGGGYGYTF